The T cell receptor (beta chain) under discussion was sequenced for a study of control samples from healthy donors and cancer patients. Trimming cost V 1 base and J 8 bases, with 14 bases left between them. Germline CDR1 reads SGHTA; CDR2 reads FQGTGA. The CDR3 is 15 residues long. Sequencing used immunoSEQ multiplex PCR; TCRdb keeps in-frame clones, though not all of them. The sample lists approximately 97,000 clones, 88% occurring once. This clonotype originated in a young man in good health. This sequence joins TRBV7-3 and TRBJ1-4; D uncertain. Material for sequencing was blood. The DNA of the CDR3 is TGTGCCAGCAGCTTAAAGGGCGGTTTAGGGGAAAAACTGTTTTTT. This codes for CASSLKGGLGEKLFF.